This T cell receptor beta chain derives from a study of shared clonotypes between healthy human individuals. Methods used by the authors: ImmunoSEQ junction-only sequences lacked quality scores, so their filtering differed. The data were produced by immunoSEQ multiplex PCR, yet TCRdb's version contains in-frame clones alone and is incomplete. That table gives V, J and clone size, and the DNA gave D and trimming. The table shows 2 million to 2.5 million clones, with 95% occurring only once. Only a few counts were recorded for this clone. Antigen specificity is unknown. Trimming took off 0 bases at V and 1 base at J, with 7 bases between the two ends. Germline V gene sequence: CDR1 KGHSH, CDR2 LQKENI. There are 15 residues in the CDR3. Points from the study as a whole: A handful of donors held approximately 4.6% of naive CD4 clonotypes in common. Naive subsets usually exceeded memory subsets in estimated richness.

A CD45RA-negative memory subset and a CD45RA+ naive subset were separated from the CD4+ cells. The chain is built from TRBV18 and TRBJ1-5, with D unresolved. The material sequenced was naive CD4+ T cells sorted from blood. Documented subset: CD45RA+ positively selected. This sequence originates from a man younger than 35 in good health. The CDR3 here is CASSPPGRSNQPQHF. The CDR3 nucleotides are TGTGCCAGCTCACCACCAGGAAGGAGCAATCAGCCCCAGCATTTT.